Listed below are T cell receptor beta chains from one sample, sequenced in a study of human T cells and chemical hapten exposure. MiXCR, applied by TCRdb to the RACE reads, yields one record per CDR3 protein. In the table there are under 200,000 distinct CDR3 sequences, around 30% of which are singletons. The sequences come from whole blood, collected in connection with sensitization to the hapten diphenylcyclopropenone (DPC). These receptors originate from a woman aged 25 to 39 with alopecia areata. Some clones in this sample may be carry-over from other donors' samples. Each CDR3 is given without its conserved first and last residue.

J | V | CDR3
TRBJ1-1 | TRBV7-2 | ASSLAVGRDAF
TRBJ2-3 | TRBV29-1 | SVPPRGNTDTQY
TRBJ2-3 | TRBV5-1 | ASSPTGLAGGSRDTQY
TRBJ1-2 | TRBV7-9 | ASSMPGFGYT
TRBJ1-2 | TRBV12-3/TRBV12-4 | ASSDWQMKTTSYGYT
TRBJ1-1 | TRBV13 | ASSTGLLGRAF
TRBJ2-3 | TRBV4-1 | ASSPPRRADTQY
TRBJ2-7 | TRBV19 | ASSSPQGTPYEQY
TRBJ2-1 | TRBV20-1 | SATSRRRGGGFEQF
TRBJ2-2 | TRBV4-2 | ASSQGEGFTGELF
TRBJ1-2 | TRBV6-2/TRBV6-3 | ASSSTGRNAGYT
TRBJ2-4 | TRBV28 | ASSPGLSGVTKNIQY
TRBJ2-7 | TRBV28 | ASSPGLRTYEQY
TRBJ1-2 | TRBV20-1 | SVSGNYGYT
TRBJ1-3 | TRBV10-3 | ATITGNTIY
TRBJ2-3 | TRBV29-1 | SVYLWTTDTQY
TRBJ1-2 | TRBV28 | ASSNQVVGYGYT
TRBJ2-2 | TRBV2 | ASTLRSENTGELF
TRBJ1-1 | TRBV7-7 | ASSPFQGNTEAF
TRBJ2-7 | TRBV27 | ASSGSGYEQY
TRBJ2-5 | TRBV7-2 | ASSLGREYQETQY
TRBJ1-2 | TRBV29-1 | SVQQTEFYGYT
TRBJ1-2 | TRBV4-3 | ASSQEVAAGTGDYGYT
TRBJ2-2 | TRBV28 | ASSLYSRNTGELF
TRBJ1-1 | TRBV6-6 | ASSYTLPGQWTEAF
TRBJ2-3 | TRBV5-1 | ASSLVQRGADTQY
TRBJ1-3 | TRBV20-1 | SASPRQTGNTIY
TRBJ2-2 | TRBV29-1 | SVAIRGSGELF
TRBJ2-3 | TRBV10-3 | AFRGAGTDTQY
TRBJ1-4 | TRBV20-1 | SAFQGGGEKLF
TRBJ1-5 | TRBV28 | ASSRDSPRNQPQH
TRBJ1-2 | TRBV4-3 | ASSQERDRNGYT
TRBJ1-1 | TRBV29-1 | SAQIVQGSGEAF
TRBJ2-3 | TRBV7-2 | ASSLELNSGDTQY
TRBJ1-1 | TRBV6-2/TRBV6-3 | ASTRPGRTAEAF
TRBJ2-3 | TRBV9 | ASSCQAQY
TRBJ1-2 | TRBV2 | ASSGLQGESYGYT
TRBJ1-5 | TRBV28 | ASSLKSRPQH
TRBJ2-2 | TRBV7-9 | ASSLGTLTETGELF
TRBJ2-1 | TRBV5-6 | ASSRTGVDEQF
TRBJ2-3 | TRBV6-1 | ASSDRGHTDTQY
TRBJ2-1 | TRBV6-2/TRBV6-3 | ASSLAGPSYNEQF
TRBJ2-7 | TRBV12-3/TRBV12-4 | ASSPGTGGTYEQY
TRBJ1-1 | TRBV18 | ASSPISLATEAF
TRBJ2-1 | TRBV2 | ASRGTQGGDEQF
TRBJ1-1 | TRBV4-3 | ASSQEGTGDTEAF
TRBJ1-1 | TRBV28 | ASRTPQRGQAF
TRBJ1-2 | TRBV28 | ASSLGTGGYT
TRBJ2-3 | TRBV7-2 | ASSRTGGLVRDTQY
TRBJ1-2 | TRBV2 | ASRALGDGYT
TRBJ2-7 | TRBV2 | ASSDPTGGEDYEQY
TRBJ2-7 | TRBV28 | ATGPGQGYEQY
TRBJ2-2 | TRBV25-1 | ASSEQGAWGELF
TRBJ2-1 | TRBV28 | ASRRPPGLAGAYEQF
TRBJ1-2 | TRBV29-1 | SVWTGEGYT
TRBJ1-1 | TRBV27 | ASSSRGRRTEAF
TRBJ2-5 | TRBV10-3 | AISVRDQETQY
TRBJ2-7 | TRBV29-1 | SVDRQGAGEQY